One and the same sample provided the 20 T cell receptor beta chains below, sequenced in a study of Ad26.COV2.S vaccination and SARS-CoV-2 variants. The treatment here: over 15 received Ad26.COV2.S at low or high dose, single or two shots; several received placebo; per-sample allocation not given. Repertoires come from day 63 after the first vaccine or placebo injection. Profiling relied on immunoSEQ multiplex PCR, and the TCRdb table lists in-frame clones only, not all of them. The sample includes over 200,000 clones, approximately 90% of them seen just once. Sequences were derived from peripheral blood, sampled in a trial of Ad26.COV2.S vaccine versus placebo. These receptors were obtained from a person aged 18 to 59 who received the Ad26.COV2.S COVID-19 vaccine or a placebo.

The chain links TRBV28 to TRBJ1-1; the D is unclear. Germline CDR1 is MDHEN and CDR2 is SYDVKM. The ends were cut back, 5 bases at V and 2 bases at J, with 12 bases in the middle. This CDR3 has 14 amino acids. The CDR3 loop reads CASSPGRVNTEAFF. As DNA, the CDR3 is TGTGCCAGCAGTCCCGGACGGGTTAACACTGAAGCTTTCTTT.

This clone was recorded once. The CDR3 loop is CASSLMGQGTLQQYF. The CDR3 DNA reads TGTGCCAGCAGCCTAATGGGACAGGGGACTTTACAGCAGTACTTC. The rearrangement joins TRBV5-6 to TRBJ2-7; 10 nucleotides match TRBD1. The CDR3 length is 15 residues. The V and J ends lost 4 bases and 8 bases, in that order; junction bases with no gene match: 12. Germline V CDR1 and CDR2: SGHDT, YYEEEE.

V gene TRBV3-1 (or the pseudogene TRBV3-2) combines with J gene TRBJ2-1, with D perhaps TRBD2 (5 bases). The CDR3 consists of 16 residues. Trimming took off 0 bases at V and 3 bases at J, with 12 bases between the two ends. Germline values: CDR1 LGHDT, CDR2 YNNKEL (reference sequence). CDR3 region: CASSQELRVSYNEQFF. CDR3 bases: TGTGCCAGCAGCCAAGAATTGAGGGTGAGCTACAATGAGCAGTTCTTC.

The chain joins TRBV13 to TRBJ2-5; 10 bases align to TRBD2. Germline V gene lookup returns CDR1 PRHDT and CDR2 FYEKMQ (reference sequence). This CDR3 has 17 residues. Trimming took 2 bases from V and 5 from J; bases not matched to a gene: 11. The CDR3 spells CASSLLKEREGRETQYF. The DNA for the CDR3 is TGTGCCAGCAGCTTACTCAAAGAGCGGGAGGGCCGGGAGACCCAGTACTTC. Full variable domain (remainder filled in from reference TRBV13 and TRBJ2-5): AAGVIQSPRHLIKEKRETATLKCYPIPRHDTVYWYQQGPGQDPQFLISFYEKMQSDKGSIPDRFSAQQFSDYHSELNMSSLELGDSALYFCASSLLKEREGRETQYFGPGTRLLVL.

This clone was seen only once. The J gene is TRBJ1-5, the V gene TRBV2; possibly TRBD1 for D (5 bases). The CDR3 extends over 16 amino acids. CDR1 SNHLY and CDR2 FYNNEI come from the germline V gene. Trimming removed 6 bases from V and 1 base from J, with 16 bases in between. The CDR3 DNA sequence: TGTGCCAGCAGCCGGTTGTGGGGGATAAGCAATCAGCCCCAGCATTTT. Protein sequence: CASSRLWGISNQPQHF.

The rearrangement uses TRBV28 and TRBJ1-5; tentatively, D is TRBD1 (6 bases). V lost 6 bases, J lost 12 bases, and 21 bases lay in between. The length of the CDR3 is 14 residues. Germline V gives CDR1 MDHEN, CDR2 SYDVKM. The CDR3 is CASRTGPPLRDQHF. The DNA of the CDR3 is TGTGCCAGCAGGACAGGACCGCCTTTACGGGACCAGCATTTT. Combining the CDR3 with reference TRBV28 and TRBJ1-5 gives the whole variable domain DVKVTQSSRYLVKRTGEKVFLECVQDMDHENMFWYRQDPGLGLRLIYFSYDVKMKEKGDIPEGYSVSREKKERFSLILESASTNQTSMYLCASRTGPPLRDQHFGDGTRLSIL.

The chain uses TRBV4-3 and TRBJ2-1; 10 nucleotides line up with TRBD2. The V and J ends lost 1 base and 7 bases, in that order; junction bases with no gene match: 7. CDR1 LGHNA and CDR2 YSLEER come from the germline V gene. The CDR3 sequence is 16 residues long. This CDR3 is CASSQGSSGSGNEQFF. The CDR3 coding sequence is TGCGCCAGCAGCCAAGGGTCTAGCGGGAGCGGTAATGAGCAGTTCTTC.

This clone appeared a single time. The chain recombines TRBV6-5 with TRBJ1-1; D is ambiguous. Germline lookup yields CDR1 MNHEY and CDR2 SVGAGI. The CDR3 length is 14 residues. Trimming removed 6 bases from V and 0 bases from J, with 11 bases in between. In DNA, the CDR3 is TGTGCCAGCAGAGAGATCTACATGAACACTGAAGCTTTCTTT. It specifies CASREIYMNTEAFF.

The rearrangement links TRBV21-1 to TRBJ2-7. TRBV21-1 is a pseudogene segment. CDR3 length: 14 residues. Here the CDR3 DNA reads TGTGCCAGCAGCAAAGGGGGGTTGTACGTGGCTCCGTACTTC. The encoded protein is CASSKGGLYVAPYF.

On this clone itself: This CDR3 is also generated by other DNA sequences in the sample. The chain carries TRBV12-3 or TRBV12-4 and TRBJ1-5; D not certain. V lost 6 bases, J lost 2 bases, and 5 bases lay in between. The CDR3 has 12 amino acids. CDR3 bases: TGTGCCAGCAGAAGGGGCAATCAGCCCCAGCATTTT. Its translation is CASRRGNQPQHF.

This clone was seen once. The J gene is TRBJ2-5, the V gene TRBV4-1, with 9 positions matching TRBD1. Trimming at V came to 0 bases and at J to 7 bases, leaving 15 bases not matched to a gene. This CDR3 spans 18 amino acids. CDR1 and CDR2 from the germline V gene are MGHRA and YSYEKL. The CDR3 region has the DNA TGCGCCAGCAGCCAAGAGCAGGACAGGGGTGACTCCTGGGTGACCCAGTACTTC. Its protein is CASSQEQDRGDSWVTQYF.

The CDR3 DNA sequence: TGTGCCAGCAGGGGGACTAGCGGGCGCTCCTACGAGCAGTACTTC. Encoded protein: CASRGTSGRSYEQYF. V gene TRBV7-9 combines with J gene TRBJ2-7; TRBD2 matches at 12 bases. The CDR3 extends over 15 amino acids. CDR1 and CDR2 from the germline V gene are SEHNR and FQNEAQ (reference sequence). V lost 6 bases to trimming and J lost 0 bases; unmatched junction nucleotides: 3.

The chain joins TRBV24-1 to TRBJ2-1, with a possible D match to TRBD2 (6 bases). CDR3 length: 14 amino acids. With 9 bases removed from V and 0 bases from J, the gap between germline ends came to 11 bases. Germline CDR1 reads KGHDR; CDR2 reads SFDVKD. The CDR3 region has the DNA TGTGCCACCCGGGGGTACAACTCCTACAATGAGCAGTTCTTC. Protein: CATRGYNSYNEQFF.

The chain couples TRBV15 to TRBJ2-2; tentative D call: TRBD2 (6 bases). The germline CDR1 and CDR2 sequences are LNHNV and YYDKDF (reference sequence). Deletions cut 0 bases from V and 7 bases from J, with 12 bases between. This CDR3 spans 15 amino acids. The CDR3 sequence is CATSRDVGGIGELFF. In DNA, the CDR3 is TGTGCCACCAGCAGAGATGTTGGGGGGATCGGGGAGCTGTTTTTT. The full variable domain, rest sourced from reference TRBV15 and TRBJ2-2, is DAMVIQNPRYQVTQFGKPVTLSCSQTLNHNVMYWYQQKSSQAPKLLFHYYDKDFNNEADTPDNFQSRRPNTSFCFLDIRSPGLGDTAMYLCATSRDVGGIGELFFGEGSRLTVL.

CDR3 DNA sequence: TGTGCCAGCAGCTCTAATCGGCTAGCGGGCCCCTACGAGCAGTACTTC. It specifies CASSSNRLAGPYEQYF. The gene calls are TRBV7-2 and TRBJ2-7; 8 nucleotides agree with TRBD2. Per the germline V gene, CDR1 is SGHTA and CDR2 is FQGNSA. The CDR3 contains 16 residues. V trimming: 4 bases; J trimming: 2 bases; junction bases outside the gene matches: 10. Filled out from reference TRBV7-2 and TRBJ2-7, the complete variable domain reads GAGVSQSPSNKVTEKGKDVELRCDPISGHTALYWYRQSLGQGLEFLIYFQGNSAPDKSGLPSDRFSAERTGGSVSTLTIQRTQQEDSAVYLCASSSNRLAGPYEQYFGPGTRLTVT.

This chain uses TRBV5-1 with TRBJ2-2; D possibly matches TRBD1 or TRBD2 (5 bases each). This CDR3 has 14 amino acids. Germline V gene lookup returns CDR1 SGHRS and CDR2 YFSETQ. Trimming removed 10 bases at V and 5 bases at J, with 18 bases between. The CDR3 DNA reads as TGCGCCGGGAAGCCGGGACCAGATACCGGGGAGCTGTTTTTT. It yields the protein CAGKPGPDTGELFF.

The chain couples TRBV7-2 to TRBJ2-7; the D gene could be TRBD1 or TRBD2 (5 bases each). V gave up 7 bases and J gave up 0 bases, with 16 bases separating them. This CDR3 comprises 15 residues. Germline V gives CDR1 SGHTA, CDR2 FQGNSA. The CDR3: CASNPGTLYSYEQYF. CDR3 nucleotides: TGTGCCAGCAACCCCGGGACGCTTTACTCCTACGAGCAGTACTTC.

This clone showed up just a few times. The V and J genes are TRBV3-1 (or the pseudogene TRBV3-2) and TRBJ1-3, with D maybe TRBD1 (5 bases). Trimming removed 0 bases from V and 3 bases from J, with 12 bases in between. Germline CDR1 is LGHDT and CDR2 is YNNKEL (reference sequence). The CDR3 is 16 residues long. The CDR3 nucleotides are TGTGCCAGCAGCCAAGACGCTGGGGGAGGTGGAAACACCATATATTTT. Its protein is CASSQDAGGGGNTIYF.

This chain uses TRBV24-1 with TRBJ2-7, with D possibly TRBD2 on 5 matching bases. Trimming took 4 bases from V and 7 from J, leaving 13 bases between them. The germline gives CDR1 KGHDR, CDR2 SFDVKD. CDR3 length equals 13 residues. CDR3 DNA sequence: TGTGCCACCAGTGAAACAAACGCGGGTGAGCAGTACTTC. Translating it yields CATSETNAGEQYF.

The chain has TRBV10-3 and TRBJ1-3; the D gene is possibly TRBD1 (6 bases). Trimming removed 3 bases from V and 4 bases from J, with 13 bases in between. The CDR3 spans 15 residues. Germline V CDR1 and CDR2: ENHRY, SYGVKD. CDR3 amino acids: CAISDAGAVGNTIYF. CDR3 sequence (DNA): TGTGCCATCAGTGACGCGGGGGCCGTCGGAAACACCATATATTTT.